These 15 T cell receptor beta chains share one sample of origin, sequenced in a study of spatial heterogeneity in lung cancer. Time point noted: sample taken at primary tumor resection. Whole RNA obtained from tumor, nontumor lung or frozen PBMC underwent sequencing without sorting. One entry per CDR3 protein results from TCRdb running MiXCR on the 5' RACE reads. The table lists roughly 100,000 distinct CDR3 sequences, roughly 9.5% of them singletons. This sample comprised PBMCs, obtained at surgery. The origin of the receptors is a male donor with early-stage non-small cell lung cancer.

V usage is TRBV6-6 and J usage is TRBJ2-6; D gene ambiguous. V gave up 7 bases and J gave up 1 base, with 14 bases separating them. Germline assignment: CDR1 MNHNY and CDR2 SVGAGI (reference sequence). The CDR3 sequence is 16 residues long. In DNA, the CDR3 is TGTGCCAGCATTGGCCAGGCCGAATCTGGGGCCAACGTCCTGACTTTC. Its protein is CASIGQAESGANVLTF.

The genes are TRBV5-6 and TRBJ2-1, with D tentatively TRBD2 (5 bases). Trimming took 4 bases from V and 0 from J, leaving 11 bases between them. The CDR3 totals 15 residues. CDR1 is SGHDT and CDR2 is YYEEEE in the germline V gene. The DNA of the CDR3 is TGTGCCAGCAGCCATAGCGTCCCCTCCTACAATGAGCAGTTCTTC. This codes for CASSHSVPSYNEQFF. The variable domain in full, with the rest retrieved from reference TRBV5-6 and TRBJ2-1, is DAGVTQSPTHLIKTRGQQVTLRCSPKSGHDTVSWYQQALGQGPQFIFQYYEEEERQRGNFPDRFSGHQFPNYSSELNVNALLLGDSALYLCASSHSVPSYNEQFFGPGTRLTVL.

This clonotype was counted only a few times. V is TRBV2 and J is TRBJ2-1; 15 positions match TRBD2. CDR3 size: 14 residues. The germline V gene encodes CDR1 SNHLY and CDR2 FYNNEI. The trim removed 6 bases at V and 6 bases at J, leaving 0 bases unmatched. CDR3 residues: CASRGLAGGNEQFF. The CDR3 nucleotides read TGTGCCAGCAGGGGACTAGCGGGAGGCAATGAGCAGTTCTTC. Variable domain in full (rest from reference TRBV2 and TRBJ2-1): EPEVTQTPSHQVTQMGQEVILRCVPISNHLYFYWYRQILGQKVEFLVSFYNNEISEKSEIFDDQFSVERPDGSNFTLKIRSTKLEDSAMYFCASRGLAGGNEQFFGPGTRLTVL.

The V and J genes are TRBV20-1 and TRBJ1-1; no clear D. With 3 bases removed from V and 6 bases from J, the gap between germline ends came to 14 bases. The CDR3 is 13 residues long. CDR1 is DFQATT, CDR2 SNEGSKA, per germline (reference sequence). The CDR3 DNA sequence: TGCAGTGCTAGGGCTGGGAAATGGCCTGAAGCTTTCTTT. Its protein product is CSARAGKWPEAFF.

In its sample, this clonotype was seen many times. J is TRBJ2-5 and V is TRBV9; a possible D gene is TRBD1 (6 bases). Trimming cost V 4 bases and J 3 bases, with 13 bases left between them. Germline V CDR1 and CDR2: SGDLS, YYNGEE. The CDR3 consists of 14 residues. The CDR3 spells CASSPQDRKETQYF. The CDR3 DNA is TGTGCCAGCAGCCCCCAGGACAGAAAAGAGACCCAGTACTTC. The variable domain in full, with the rest retrieved from reference TRBV9 and TRBJ2-5, is DSGVTQTPKHLITATGQRVTLRCSPRSGDLSVYWYQQSLDQGLQFLIQYYNGEERAKGNILERFSAQQFPDLHSELNLSSLELGDSALYFCASSPQDRKETQYFGPGTRLLVL.

The rearrangement joins TRBV11-1 to TRBJ2-3; D unclear. This CDR3 comprises 15 residues. CDR1 is SGHAT and CDR2 is FQDESV in the germline V gene (reference sequence). Trimming removed 2 bases from V and 5 bases from J, with 14 bases in between. DNA for the CDR3: TGTGCCAGCAGCTTATCCACTAAGGGTGGAGATACGCAGTATTTT. The encoded protein is CASSLSTKGGDTQYF.

This clonotype was counted many times. The rearrangement uses TRBV7-6 and TRBJ2-3; the match to TRBD2 covers 9 bases. The CDR3 is 15 amino acids. Per the germline V gene, CDR1 is SGHVS and CDR2 is FNYEAQ. Trimming cost V 5 bases and J 1 base; bases outside gene matches: 4. The DNA of the CDR3 is TGTGCCAGCAGCCCAGCGGGGGGAGGCACAGATACGCAGTATTTT. Its protein is CASSPAGGGTDTQYF.

This chain links TRBV3-1 with TRBJ2-2, with TRBD2 as a possible D gene (6 bases). Germline V gene data show CDR1 as LGHDT and CDR2 as YNNKEL (reference sequence). The V end lost 5 bases, the J end lost 11 bases, and 15 bases lay between the germline ends. The CDR3 consists of 13 residues. The CDR3 loop is CASSDSGLLELFF. CDR3 sequence (DNA): TGTGCCAGCAGCGATTCGGGACTCCTCGAGCTGTTTTTT.

This clonotype was detected a few times. This rearrangement joins TRBV3-2 to TRBJ2-3; the table names TRBD1, a call not compared with the DNA. TRBV3-2 has pseudogene status. The CDR3 is 14 residues long. CDR3: CASSPRPPEDTQYF. In DNA form, the CDR3 reads TGTGCCAGCAGCCCTCGCCCCCCGGAAGATACGCAGTATTTT.

This clonotype is termed medium-sized (0.01 to 0.1%). The chain carries TRBV10-2 and TRBJ2-7, with a possible D match to TRBD1 (6 bases). Germline V gene sequence: CDR1 WSHSY, CDR2 SAAADI. This CDR3 has 14 amino acids. Trimming took off 6 bases at V and 3 bases at J, with 15 bases between the two ends. CDR3 nucleotide sequence: TGCGCCAGCAGGGATCCAGGGGCCCACTACGAGCAGTACTTC. It codes for CASRDPGAHYEQYF.

This clonotype has at least ten counts. J is TRBJ2-3 and V is TRBV5-1; D is undetermined. The CDR3 is 14 residues long. V was clipped by 0 bases and J by 3 bases, with 8 bases between them. The germline CDR1 and CDR2 sequences are SGHRS and YFSETQ. CDR3 DNA sequence: TGCGCCAGCAGCTTGGGAGCGCCAACAGATACGCAGTATTTT. Translated, it gives CASSLGAPTDTQYF.

The chain has TRBV27 and TRBJ1-5; TRBD1 is a possible D gene (5 bases). The CDR3 loop spans 15 amino acids. The germline V and J ends were trimmed by 8 bases and 0 bases, with 14 bases remaining between them. From germline, CDR1 is MNHEY and CDR2 SMNVEV (reference sequence). For the CDR3, the DNA is TGTGCCAGCTGGACACTGGGGGATAGCAATCAGCCCCAGCATTTT. This translates into CASWTLGDSNQPQHF.

This clonotype was counted ten times or more. The rearrangement links TRBV7-2 to TRBJ1-2; no clear D. This CDR3 is built from 11 residues. Trimming removed 5 bases from V and 8 bases from J, with 9 bases in between. The germline gives CDR1 SGHTA, CDR2 FQGNSA. CDR3 sequence reads: CASSRTWGYTF. The CDR3 DNA follows: TGTGCCAGCAGCCGGACCTGGGGCTACACCTTC. The whole variable domain, filled in from reference TRBV7-2 and TRBJ1-2, reads GAGVSQSPSNKVTEKGKDVELRCDPISGHTALYWYRQSLGQGLEFLIYFQGNSAPDKSGLPSDRFSAERTGGSVSTLTIQRTQQEDSAVYLCASSRTWGYTFGSGTRLTVV.

This clonotype was seen a handful of times. The chain is built from TRBV7-2 and TRBJ1-3, with TRBD1 identical over 7 bases. The CDR3 is 13 residues long. Germline V gives CDR1 SGHTA, CDR2 FQGNSA. The trim removed 4 bases at V and 11 bases at J, leaving 8 bases unmatched. CDR3: CASSSNPQGPIYF. The CDR3 bases are TGTGCCAGCAGCTCAAACCCACAGGGGCCCATATATTTT.

This chain joins TRBV2 and TRBJ2-2, with TRBD1 matching 9 bases. The germline V gene encodes CDR1 SNHLY and CDR2 FYNNEI. The CDR3 spans 14 residues. V trimming: 8 bases; J trimming: 4 bases; junction bases outside the gene matches: 5. CDR3 protein: CASHQTGGTGELFF. CDR3 bases: TGTGCCAGCCATCAGACAGGGGGCACCGGGGAGCTGTTTTTT.